The 26 T cell receptor beta chains given below trace back to one sample, sequenced in a study of blood T cell repertoires in COVID-19. The table came from immunoSEQ multiplex PCR; TCRdb's copy has only in-frame clones and leaves some out. Found here are a few hundred thousand clones, around 82% of them singletons; the top ten hold 3.1%. Sequenced sample: peripheral blood. The receptors originated from a woman aged 18-29 years with acute or convalescent COVID-19.

This chain links TRBV6-1 with TRBJ1-1, with 9 positions matching TRBD1. The CDR3 extends over 18 amino acids. Germline CDR1 MNHNS, CDR2 SASEGT. V lost 3 bases, J lost 2 bases, and 13 bases stayed unmatched. The CDR3 reads CASSDPLGTGNLNTEAFF. The DNA for the CDR3 is TGTGCCAGCAGTGATCCCCTTGGGACAGGGAATCTCAACACTGAAGCTTTCTTT.

This sequence joins TRBV28 and TRBJ1-2; 10 bases match TRBD1. The CDR3 extends over 15 amino acids. J was trimmed by 6 bases and V by 6 bases; bases with no gene match: 10. CDR1 is MDHEN, CDR2 SYDVKM, per germline. In DNA form, the CDR3 reads TGTGCCAGCAGCGGACAGGGGGATTCTAGAGATGGCTACACCTTC. This translates into CASSGQGDSRDGYTF.

The rearrangement uses TRBV6-4 and TRBJ2-3; 7 bases align to TRBD2. V lost 4 bases and J lost 4; bases outside the gene matches: 5. Germline assignment: CDR1 MRHNA and CDR2 SNTAGT. The CDR3 runs 14 residues. CDR3 bases: TGTGCCAGCAGTGTGACTAGCTACGCAGATACGCAGTATTTT. Encoded protein: CASSVTSYADTQYF.

This rearrangement joins TRBV11-3 to TRBJ2-1, with 14 bases fitting TRBD2. Trimming cost V 5 bases and J 7 bases; bases outside gene matches: 7. This CDR3 contains 16 residues. In germline, CDR1 is SGHNT, CDR2 YENEEA. The CDR3 DNA is TGTGCCAGCAGCCCCGGGACTAGCGGGAGAGCGAATGAGCAGTTCTTC. Protein product: CASSPGTSGRANEQFF.

V is TRBV7-9 and J is TRBJ2-7; a possible D gene is TRBD1 (8 bases). Germline loops: CDR1 SEHNR, CDR2 FQNEAQ (reference sequence). This CDR3 spans 17 amino acids. V was cut by 5 bases and J by 6 bases, with 26 bases left in between. In nucleotides, the CDR3 is TGTGCCAGCAGCCCCCAGACGGGAGGACAGGGTGATAGCGAGCAGTACTTC. Translating it yields CASSPQTGGQGDSEQYF.

This clone was detected once. The chain joins TRBV19 to TRBJ1-1; 8 bases match TRBD1. Germline V gene sequence: CDR1 LNHDA, CDR2 SQIVND (reference sequence). J lost 8 bases, V lost 5 bases, and 10 bases had no gene match. The CDR3 extends over 14 amino acids. The DNA for the CDR3 is TGTGCCAGTAGTGGACAGGGTTCTGTTCCGGAAGCTTTCTTT. This sequence encodes CASSGQGSVPEAFF.

The V gene is TRBV10-3, the J gene TRBJ2-7; no clear D gene. The CDR3 is 16 residues long. V shed 2 bases and J shed 0 bases, with 14 bases lying between them. Germline CDR1 ENHRY, CDR2 SYGVKD. The CDR3 loop reads CAISEGGRTTSYEQYF. The CDR3 nucleotides read TGTGCCATCAGTGAGGGCGGCAGAACTACCTCCTACGAGCAGTACTTC.

The rearrangement uses TRBV5-6 and TRBJ1-6; 7 bases fit TRBD1. CDR1 and CDR2 (germline): SGHDT, YYEEEE. This CDR3 spans 16 amino acids. The ends lost 0 bases at V and 8 bases at J; junction bases unmatched: 8. DNA of the CDR3: TGTGCCAGCAGCTTGGCGACAGGGTCGGGGTATTCACCCCTCCACTTT. This encodes CASSLATGSGYSPLHF.

The chain employs TRBV21-1 and TRBJ2-7; the table's D gene call, TRBD1, was not cross checked with the DNA. TRBV21-1 is deemed a pseudogene. The CDR3 spans 18 residues. CDR3 DNA: TGTGCCAGCAGCAAAGCGCGTCTTTTGGACAGGTTGTTCTACGAGCAGTACTTC. This sequence encodes CASSKARLLDRLFYEQYF.

CDR3 residues: CASSLGLAGGDTQYF. CDR3 nucleotide sequence: TGTGCCAGCAGCTTAGGACTAGCGGGAGGGGATACGCAGTATTTT. This chain links TRBV7-8 with TRBJ2-3, with TRBD2 matching 14 bases. The junction had 0 bases not matched to a gene; V was cut back by 1 base and J by 6 bases. Germline V CDR1 and CDR2: SGHVS, FQNEAQ. The CDR3 spans 15 residues.

This rearrangement joins TRBV19 to TRBJ1-5; D unresolved. This CDR3 contains 16 residues. Germline V gene sequence: CDR1 LNHDA, CDR2 SQIVND (reference sequence). Between the trimmed V and J ends, which lost 1 base and 1 base, there was a span of 11 bases. The CDR3 DNA is TGTGCCAGTAGTATAGTTCCAGGCACAAGCAATCAGCCCCAGCATTTT. Translating it yields CASSIVPGTSNQPQHF.

The V call is TRBV15, the J call TRBJ2-1, with 9 bases that match TRBD2. The CDR3 totals 17 residues. Germline CDR1 and CDR2: LNHNV and YYDKDF (reference sequence). Germline trimming cut 3 bases from V and 8 bases from J; bases unmatched to any gene: 14. CDR3 in DNA: TGTGCCACCAGCAGGTCTAAGGGGCTAGCGGGAACGGATGAGCAGTTCTTC. Translation gives CATSRSKGLAGTDEQFF. The variable domain in full, completed from reference TRBV15 and TRBJ2-1, reads DAMVIQNPRYQVTQFGKPVTLSCSQTLNHNVMYWYQQKSSQAPKLLFHYYDKDFNNEADTPDNFQSRRPNTSFCFLDIRSPGLGDTAMYLCATSRSKGLAGTDEQFFGPGTRLTVL.

J is TRBJ2-3 and V is TRBV5-1; TRBD2 matches 14 bases. Germline assignment: CDR1 SGHRS and CDR2 YFSETQ. J lost 4 bases, V lost 4 bases, and 8 bases had no gene match. There are 17 residues in the CDR3. CDR3 sequence (DNA): TGCGCCAGCAGCCTCCCGGGACTAGCGGGAGACGCAGATACGCAGTATTTT. It translates to CASSLPGLAGDADTQYF.

The V gene is TRBV7-2, the J gene TRBJ1-3; possibly TRBD1 for D (5 bases). Trimming took 3 bases from V and 1 from J, leaving 22 bases between them. The CDR3 spans 19 residues. Per the germline V gene, CDR1 is SGHTA and CDR2 is FQGNSA. In DNA form, the CDR3 reads TGTGCCAGCAGCTTTTGGGGTGCCTTTACAGGATCGTCTGGAAACACCATATATTTT. This gives the protein CASSFWGAFTGSSGNTIYF.

This chain joins TRBV7-2 and TRBJ2-5, with a weak D call TRBD2 (7 bases). Germline V gene sequence: CDR1 SGHTA, CDR2 FQGNSA. The CDR3 loop spans 14 amino acids. V shed 8 bases and J shed 3 bases, with 16 bases lying between them. CDR3 loop: CASGVGGVKETQYF. As DNA, the CDR3 is TGTGCCAGCGGTGTAGGGGGGGTAAAAGAGACCCAGTACTTC. The full variable domain, with the rest looked up from reference TRBV7-2 and TRBJ2-5, is GAGVSQSPSNKVTEKGKDVELRCDPISGHTALYWYRQSLGQGLEFLIYFQGNSAPDKSGLPSDRFSAERTGGSVSTLTIQRTQQEDSAVYLCASGVGGVKETQYFGPGTRLLVL.

The chain is built from TRBV2 and TRBJ2-7, with D unresolved. V shed 6 bases and J shed 7 bases, with 10 bases lying between them. Germline V lookup: CDR1 SNHLY, CDR2 FYNNEI. This CDR3 region has 11 residues. The CDR3 sequence: CASRTLGEQYF. The DNA for the CDR3 is TGTGCCAGCAGGACTCTTGGAGAGCAGTACTTC.

The count of this clone is one. The chain couples TRBV4-3 to TRBJ2-2, with a weak D call TRBD1 (6 bases). CDR1 LGHNA and CDR2 YSLEER come from the germline V gene. CDR3 size: 17 residues. V was cut by 3 bases and J by 2 bases, with 16 bases left in between. CDR3 sequence reads: CASSQEPRDINTGELFF. As DNA, the CDR3 is TGCGCCAGCAGCCAGGAGCCCCGGGACATAAACACCGGGGAGCTGTTTTTT.

The chain couples TRBV4-3 to TRBJ1-4; 8 nucleotides align to TRBD1. The germline gives CDR1 LGHNA, CDR2 YSLEER. This CDR3 is 18 amino acids long. V lost 0 bases, J lost 5 bases, and 11 bases stayed unmatched. CDR3 sequence (DNA): TGCGCCAGCAGCCAAGATCTGGCCAGGGGGCGATCGAATGAAAAACTGTTTTTT. It specifies CASSQDLARGRSNEKLFF.

The rearrangement links TRBV10-3 to TRBJ1-1; D gene unclear. This CDR3 is 14 amino acids long. CDR1 is ENHRY and CDR2 is SYGVKD in the germline V gene. The germline V and J ends were trimmed by 3 bases and 4 bases, with 12 bases remaining between them. CDR3 nucleotides: TGTGCCATCAGTGAATTAGAGGATGGCACTGAAGCTTTCTTT. This gives the protein CAISELEDGTEAFF.

This chain uses TRBV30 with TRBJ1-4; TRBD1 is a possible D gene (5 bases). CDR3 size: 13 residues. Looked up from germline, CDR1 is GTSNPN and CDR2 is SVGIG (reference sequence). V lost 2 bases and J lost 4, with 8 bases in between. Here the CDR3 reads CAWSSGHNEKLFF. Here the CDR3 DNA reads TGTGCCTGGAGTTCTGGACATAATGAAAAACTGTTTTTT.

This chain joins TRBV4-3 and TRBJ2-1, with 7 nucleotides matching TRBD2. The CDR3 loop spans 15 amino acids. Germline V gene lookup returns CDR1 LGHNA and CDR2 YSLEER. Trimming removed 0 bases from V and 7 bases from J; junction bases left unmatched: 6. Here the CDR3 DNA reads TGCGCCAGCAGCCAAGAACCAGCGGGACGAAATGAGCAGTTCTTC. Protein: CASSQEPAGRNEQFF.

This chain uses TRBV27 with TRBJ2-1, with 8 bases that match TRBD2. After removal of 5 bases from V and 7 bases from J, the junction contained 16 bases not matched to a gene. CDR1 is MNHEY, CDR2 SMNVEV, per germline (reference sequence). The CDR3 is 17 residues long. In nucleotides, the CDR3 is TGTGCCAGCAGTCCAGGGCTAGCGGGTCTAATGAGGAATGAGCAGTTCTTC. As protein: CASSPGLAGLMRNEQFF.

The chain is built from TRBV5-6 and TRBJ2-1; 7 bases fit TRBD2. This CDR3 has 14 amino acids. Germline values: CDR1 SGHDT, CDR2 YYEEEE. The trim removed 5 bases at V and 2 bases at J, leaving 4 bases unmatched. The CDR3 loop reads CASRYGTTYNEQFF. CDR3 sequence (DNA): TGTGCCAGCAGATACGGGACTACCTACAATGAGCAGTTCTTC.

The rearrangement links TRBV11-2 to TRBJ1-3, with 11 bases fitting TRBD1. Trimming cost V 5 bases and J 0 bases; bases outside gene matches: 6. Germline values: CDR1 SGHAT, CDR2 FQNNGV. This CDR3 is 17 amino acids long. CDR3 nucleotides: TGTGCCAGCAGCCCGAGGACAGGGGGCTCCTCTGGAAACACCATATATTTT. This sequence encodes CASSPRTGGSSGNTIYF.

DNA for the CDR3: TGTGCCAGCAGCGATTCGGGGGCTGAAGCTTTCTTT. This translates into CASSDSGAEAFF. The genes are TRBV2 and TRBJ1-1, with D perhaps matching TRBD1 (5 bases). V gave up 6 bases and J gave up 6 bases, with 11 bases separating them. Per the germline V gene, CDR1 is SNHLY and CDR2 is FYNNEI. The CDR3 is made up of 12 amino acids.

A single count supports this clone. The chain is built from TRBV4-3 and TRBJ2-7; TRBD2 matches 11 bases. J was trimmed by 6 bases and V by 4 bases; bases with no gene match: 11. This CDR3 comprises 16 residues. Germline V CDR1 and CDR2: LGHNA, YSLEER. The CDR3 reads CASSPQTGLAGVEQYF. CDR3 nucleotides: TGCGCCAGCAGCCCCCAAACCGGACTAGCGGGCGTCGAGCAGTACTTC.